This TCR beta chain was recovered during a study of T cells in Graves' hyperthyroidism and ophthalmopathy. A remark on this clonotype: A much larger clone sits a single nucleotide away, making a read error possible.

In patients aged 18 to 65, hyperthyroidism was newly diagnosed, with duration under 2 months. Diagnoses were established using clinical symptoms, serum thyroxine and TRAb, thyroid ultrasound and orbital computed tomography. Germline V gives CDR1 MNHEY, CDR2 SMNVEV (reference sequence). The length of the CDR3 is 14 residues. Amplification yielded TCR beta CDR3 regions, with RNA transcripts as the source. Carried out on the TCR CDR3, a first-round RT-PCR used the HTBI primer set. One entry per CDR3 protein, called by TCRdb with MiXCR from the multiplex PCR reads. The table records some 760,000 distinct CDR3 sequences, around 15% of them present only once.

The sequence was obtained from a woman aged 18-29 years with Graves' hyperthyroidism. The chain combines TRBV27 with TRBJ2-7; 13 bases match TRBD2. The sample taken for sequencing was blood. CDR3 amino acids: CACSLGTSGDEQYF. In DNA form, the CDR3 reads TGTGCCTGCAGTTTGGGGACTAGCGGGGACGAGCAGTACTTC.